These 29 T cell receptor beta chains came from one sample sequenced in a study of shared clonotypes between healthy human individuals. Clones were read by immunoSEQ multiplex PCR, and TCRdb kept only the in-frame ones, dropping some. Of 450,000 to 500,000 clones listed, around 80% are singletons. Sequenced: PBMCs. The origin of the receptors is a woman aged 35 to 49 in good health. Some clones in this sample may be carry-over from other donors' samples.

This chain connects TRBV6-1 to TRBJ1-5; D ambiguous. CDR1 is MNHNS, CDR2 SASEGT, per germline. This CDR3 region has 13 residues. V was shortened by 3 bases and J by 4 bases, with 7 bases between the two germline ends. CDR3 region: CASSDMRNQPQHF. In DNA form, the CDR3 reads TGTGCCAGCAGTGATATGAGAAATCAGCCCCAGCATTTT.

The chain joins TRBV10-3 to TRBJ1-2; tentative D call: TRBD1 (5 bases). Trimming stripped 4 bases from V and 3 bases from J, with 12 bases between. Germline V CDR1 and CDR2: ENHRY, SYGVKD. The CDR3 contains 14 residues. CDR3 sequence (DNA): TGTGCCATCAGTGTTGGGGGTTCGGACTATGGCTACACCTTC. Protein sequence: CAISVGGSDYGYTF.

The gene calls are TRBV28 and TRBJ2-7, with 7 positions matching TRBD2. V dropped 5 bases and J dropped 1; count of bases not matched to a gene: 5. The CDR3 is made up of 14 amino acids. The germline V gene has CDR1 MDHEN and CDR2 SYDVKM. CDR3 sequence reads: CASSPWGGSYEQYF. The CDR3 DNA reads as TGTGCCAGCAGTCCCTGGGGGGGTTCCTACGAGCAGTACTTC.

The chain employs TRBV4-2 and TRBJ2-1; 10 positions match TRBD2. This CDR3 has 17 residues. V trimming: 3 bases; J trimming: 5 bases; junction bases outside the gene matches: 10. Germline lookup yields CDR1 LGHNA and CDR2 YNFKEQ. The CDR3 loop reads CASSHSTGTSANNEQFF. Written as DNA, the CDR3 is TGTGCCAGCAGCCATTCGACCGGGACTAGCGCGAACAATGAGCAGTTCTTC.

V usage is TRBV27 and J usage is TRBJ1-1; D is uncertain. The CDR3 consists of 15 residues. The V end lost 10 bases, the J end lost 4 bases, and 22 bases lay between the germline ends. The germline CDR1 and CDR2 sequences are MNHEY and SMNVEV (reference sequence). CDR3 residues: CATRGQYLTGTEAFF. Written as DNA, the CDR3 is TGTGCCACCCGCGGCCAGTACCTAACGGGCACTGAAGCTTTCTTT.

The rearrangement joins TRBV18 to TRBJ1-5; D perhaps matches TRBD1 (6 bases). This CDR3 has 14 residues. The V end lost 3 bases, the J end lost 5 bases, and 11 bases lay between the germline ends. Germline V gene lookup returns CDR1 KGHSH and CDR2 LQKENI. In nucleotides, the CDR3 is TGTGCCAGCTCACCCGAGGGGGGGCATCAGCCCCAGCATTTT. Translating it yields CASSPEGGHQPQHF.

The chain uses TRBV5-6 and TRBJ2-3, with a weak D call TRBD2 (6 bases). Germline V gives CDR1 SGHDT, CDR2 YYEEEE. The CDR3 spans 16 residues. V gave up 6 bases and J gave up 8 bases, with 25 bases separating them. CDR3 DNA: TGTGCCAGCACACTATACGGGACTGGACCATCTGGTACGCAGTATTTT. This sequence encodes CASTLYGTGPSGTQYF.

This chain connects TRBV6-7 to TRBJ1-5, with a possible D match to TRBD1 (5 bases). TRBV6-7 is an ORF, with its function uncertain. V was pared by 2 bases and J by 7 bases, with 18 bases between. The CDR3 totals 16 residues. CDR3 sequence: CASSYTPQGAGQPQHF. The CDR3 nucleotides are TGTGCCAGCAGTTACACTCCCCAGGGTGCCGGCCAGCCCCAGCATTTT.

About this clone itself: Other DNA sequences of this sample code for an identical CDR3. The rearrangement links TRBV7-3 to TRBJ2-3, with D perhaps TRBD2 (6 bases). V dropped 2 bases and J dropped 0 bases, with 6 bases sitting between them. There are 14 residues in the CDR3. Germline values: CDR1 SGHTA, CDR2 FQGTGA. Written as DNA, the CDR3 is TGTGCCAGCAGCTTAGGGACTAGCACAGATACGCAGTATTTT. Translating gives CASSLGTSTDTQYF.

Concerning this clone itself: The sample carries other DNA sequences with the same CDR3. The chain is built from TRBV5-1 and TRBJ2-7; D may be TRBD2 (6 bases). This CDR3 spans 14 amino acids. The ends were cut back, 0 bases at V and 2 bases at J, with 9 bases in the middle. The germline gives CDR1 SGHRS, CDR2 YFSETQ. This CDR3 reads CASSLGLDTYEQYF. The CDR3 coding sequence is TGCGCCAGCAGCTTGGGACTAGATACCTACGAGCAGTACTTC.

This rearrangement joins TRBV2 to TRBJ1-5, with unresolved D. The germline CDR1 and CDR2 sequences are SNHLY and FYNNEI. Trimming shortened V by 5 bases and J by 8 bases, and 10 bases separated the two germline ends. This CDR3 comprises 12 residues. The CDR3 DNA follows: TGTGCCAGCAGTCCCACCGATGAGCCCCAGCATTTT. Amino acid sequence: CASSPTDEPQHF.

The chain has TRBV2 and TRBJ1-5; perhaps TRBD1 as D (6 bases). The germline V gene encodes CDR1 SNHLY and CDR2 FYNNEI. The CDR3 consists of 13 residues. With 7 bases removed from V and 7 bases from J, the gap between germline ends came to 14 bases. DNA for the CDR3: TGTGCCAGCATAGGGGGGGTCAGCCAGCCCCAGCATTTT. Translation: CASIGGVSQPQHF.

The chain uses TRBV7-2 and TRBJ1-5; D is ambiguous. CDR3 length equals 12 residues. Looked up from germline, CDR1 is SGHTA and CDR2 is FQGNSA. The V end was cut by 5 bases, the J end by 6 bases, with 8 bases between. CDR3 in DNA: TGTGCCAGCAGCCCAGCGGGTCAGCCCCAGCATTTT. Translation: CASSPAGQPQHF.

Of note for this clone: Other DNA sequences in the same sample also yield this CDR3. The J gene is TRBJ2-3, the V gene TRBV7-2; 12 bases agree with TRBD2. V lost 3 bases to trimming and J lost 4 bases; unmatched junction nucleotides: 2. Germline CDR1 reads SGHTA; CDR2 reads FQGNSA. The CDR3 contains 15 residues. CDR3 DNA: TGTGCCAGCAGCTTGACTAGCGGGAGCCCAGATACGCAGTATTTT. Protein sequence: CASSLTSGSPDTQYF.

The chain combines TRBV27 with TRBJ2-7; D uncertain. Trimming took off 8 bases at V and 2 bases at J, with 10 bases between the two ends. The CDR3 sequence is 12 residues long. CDR1 is MNHEY, CDR2 SMNVEV, per germline (reference sequence). The CDR3: CASGDNPYEQYF. The CDR3 coding sequence is TGTGCCAGCGGTGACAATCCCTACGAGCAGTACTTC.

This chain connects TRBV19 to TRBJ2-3; D uncertain. V was trimmed by 1 base and J by 4 bases, leaving 9 bases between them. Germline loops: CDR1 LNHDA, CDR2 SQIVND (reference sequence). The CDR3 has 14 residues. DNA of the CDR3: TGTGCCAGTAGTATAGGCGTAGGACCAGATACGCAGTATTTT. Its translation is CASSIGVGPDTQYF.

The chain is built from TRBV5-1 and TRBJ2-2; possibly TRBD2 for D (6 bases). Germline V gives CDR1 SGHRS, CDR2 YFSETQ. V was trimmed by 2 bases and J by 10 bases, leaving 9 bases between them. The CDR3 is 12 residues long. CDR3 in amino acids: CASSLEGLELFF. The CDR3 bases are TGCGCCAGCAGCTTAGAGGGACTGGAGCTGTTTTTT.

A note on this clone: A read error may produce the germline difference seen at one junction end. This rearrangement joins TRBV10-3 to TRBJ2-7; unclear D gene. The CDR3 sequence is 13 residues long. From germline, CDR1 is ENHRY and CDR2 SYGVKD. The CDR3, as DNA: TGTGCCATCAGAGCCTCTAGATCCTACGAGCAGCACTTC. It yields the protein CAIRASRSYEQHF.

The rearrangement links TRBV5-4 to TRBJ1-2; D unclear. This CDR3 has 17 residues. Germline lookup yields CDR1 SGHNT and CDR2 YYREEE (reference sequence). V dropped 2 bases and J dropped 0 bases, with 17 bases sitting between them. CDR3 residues: CASSFLWRAESNYGYTF. DNA for the CDR3: TGTGCCAGCAGCTTTTTGTGGAGGGCAGAGTCTAACTATGGCTACACCTTC.

This clone is labeled medium-sized (0.01 to 0.1%). This chain connects TRBV7-9 to TRBJ1-2; 7 bases are shared with TRBD1. This CDR3 contains 12 residues. Trimming at V came to 5 bases and at J to 14 bases, leaving 11 bases not matched to a gene. The germline V gene has CDR1 SEHNR and CDR2 FQNEAQ (reference sequence). CDR3 sequence reads: CASSTSWDRKTF. CDR3 in DNA: TGTGCCAGCAGCACTAGCTGGGACAGAAAGACCTTC.

The V gene is TRBV5-1, the J gene TRBJ2-3, with D tentatively TRBD1 or TRBD2 (6 bases each). Germline V CDR1 and CDR2: SGHRS, YFSETQ. V gave up 4 bases and J gave up 0 bases, with 18 bases separating them. The CDR3 spans 17 residues. CDR3 region: CASSSFWGATSTDTQYF. CDR3 DNA sequence: TGCGCCAGCAGCAGTTTTTGGGGGGCAACTAGCACAGATACGCAGTATTTT.

This sequence joins TRBV29-1 and TRBJ2-2; TRBD2 matches at 9 bases. V lost 7 bases to trimming and J lost 6 bases; unmatched junction nucleotides: 6. The CDR3 contains 13 residues. Germline values: CDR1 SQVTM, CDR2 ANQGSEA. DNA of the CDR3: TGCAGCGGGGTGGCGGGAGGGGCCGGGGAGCTGTTTTTT. Protein sequence: CSGVAGGAGELFF.

This clone has ten or more counts. The genes are TRBV6-5 and TRBJ2-7, with 11 bases lining up with TRBD1. V shed 8 bases and J 6 bases; nucleotides not matched to a gene: 6. Germline V CDR1 and CDR2: MNHEY, SVGAGI. The CDR3 is made up of 13 amino acids. The CDR3 DNA sequence: TGTGCCAGCCGAGGACAGGGGGCTTTCGAGCAGTACTTC. It specifies CASRGQGAFEQYF.

The gene calls are TRBV11-2 and TRBJ1-1, with TRBD1 matching 7 bases. Germline-derived CDR1 and CDR2 are SGHAT and FQNNGV. The trim removed 4 bases at V and 1 base at J, leaving 3 bases unmatched. This CDR3 contains 14 residues. The CDR3 coding sequence is TGTGCCAGCAGCTGGGGACAGAGGAACACTGAAGCTTTCTTT. Protein sequence: CASSWGQRNTEAFF.

As DNA, the CDR3 is TGTGCCAGCAGCTTTAGTAGCGGATCCTACAATGAGCAGTTCTTC. Translating gives CASSFSSGSYNEQFF. The rearrangement joins TRBV11-2 to TRBJ2-1; D perhaps matches TRBD2 (6 bases). V lost 3 bases to trimming and J lost 1 base, with 10 bases between them. This CDR3 spans 15 amino acids. The V gene's germline CDR1 is SGHAT and CDR2 FQNNGV.

With respect to this clone: The sample has other DNA sequences that encode this CDR3 too. The chain employs TRBV7-3 and TRBJ2-3, with D unclear. The CDR3 loop spans 13 amino acids. V dropped 4 bases and J dropped 1 base, with 6 bases sitting between them. Germline V gene lookup returns CDR1 SGHTA and CDR2 FQGTGA. The CDR3 is CASSSRGTDTQYF. Written as DNA, the CDR3 is TGTGCCAGCAGCTCCCGGGGCACAGATACGCAGTATTTT.

The genes are TRBV9 and TRBJ2-3; a weak D match, TRBD1 (5 bases). The CDR3 length is 15 residues. CDR1 SGDLS and CDR2 YYNGEE come from the germline V gene. The ends were cut back, 0 bases at V and 3 bases at J, with 11 bases in the middle. The CDR3 sequence is CASSVEGKPTDTQYF. CDR3 DNA: TGTGCCAGCAGCGTAGAGGGGAAACCAACAGATACGCAGTATTTT.

Ten or more counts support this clone. The J gene is TRBJ1-4, the V gene TRBV5-1, with 12 bases lining up with TRBD1. CDR1 and CDR2 from the germline V gene are SGHRS and YFSETQ. CDR3 length equals 15 residues. V lost 3 bases, J lost 7 bases, and 4 bases stayed unmatched. The DNA of the CDR3 is TGCGCCAGCAGCTCATCGGGACAGGGGGCTGAAAAACTGTTTTTT. Protein: CASSSSGQGAEKLFF.

On this clone: Other DNA sequences in this sample translate to the same CDR3. The rearrangement links TRBV20-1 to TRBJ2-1; no reliable D call. V was trimmed by 5 bases and J by 6 bases, leaving 5 bases between them. Looked up from germline, CDR1 is DFQATT and CDR2 is SNEGSKA (reference sequence). This CDR3 is 10 amino acids long. CDR3 nucleotide sequence: TGCAGTGCTTTGGGCAATGAGCAGTTCTTC. Its translation: CSALGNEQFF.